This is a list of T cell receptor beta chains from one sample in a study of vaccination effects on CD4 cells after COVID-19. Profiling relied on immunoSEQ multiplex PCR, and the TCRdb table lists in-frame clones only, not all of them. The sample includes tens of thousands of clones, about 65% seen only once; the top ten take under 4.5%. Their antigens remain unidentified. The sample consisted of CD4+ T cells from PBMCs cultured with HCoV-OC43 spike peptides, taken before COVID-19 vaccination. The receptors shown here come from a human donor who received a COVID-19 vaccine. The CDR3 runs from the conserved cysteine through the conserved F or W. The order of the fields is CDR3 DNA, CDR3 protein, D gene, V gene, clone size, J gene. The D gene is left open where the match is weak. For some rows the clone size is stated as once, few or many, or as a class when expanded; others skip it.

CDR3nt: TGTGCCAGCAGCTCATGGCAAACCTGGAATTCACCCCTCCACTTT; CDR3aa: CASSSWQTWNSPLHF; d_gene: NA; v_gene: TRBV5-5; abundance: NA; j_gene: TRBJ1-6
CDR3nt: TGTGCCAGCAGTTACCGCCGGGACAGGGGTGGGGCTTTCTTT; CDR3aa: CASSYRRDRGGAFF; d_gene: TRBD1; v_gene: TRBV6-2/TRBV6-3; abundance: NA; j_gene: TRBJ1-1
CDR3nt: TGTGCCAGCAGCAAAGCGCGGAGGGGGTGCTCTAGCACAGATACGCAGTATTTT; CDR3aa: CASSKARRGCSSTDTQYF; d_gene: NA; v_gene: TRBV21-1; abundance: NA; j_gene: TRBJ2-3
CDR3nt: TGTGCCAGCAGCCGTACCGCGGGGGAGACCCAGTACTTC; CDR3aa: CASSRTAGETQYF; d_gene: NA; v_gene: TRBV7-7; abundance: NA; j_gene: TRBJ2-5
CDR3nt: TGTGCCAGCAGTTCAGACCTAGCGGGGGGCCGGCATACGCAGTATTTT; CDR3aa: CASSSDLAGGRHTQYF; d_gene: TRBD2; v_gene: TRBV7-2; abundance: few; j_gene: TRBJ2-3
CDR3nt: TGTGCCACCAGCCCCCCCCTCCTTCTAGCACGGTGGACCCAGTACTTC; CDR3aa: CATSPPLLLARWTQYF; d_gene: NA; v_gene: TRBV15; abundance: NA; j_gene: TRBJ2-5
CDR3nt: TGTGCCACCAGCAGAGATTATGGGGGGGATCAGCCCCAGCATTTT; CDR3aa: CATSRDYGGDQPQHF; d_gene: NA; v_gene: TRBV15; abundance: once; j_gene: TRBJ1-5
CDR3nt: TGTGCCAGCAGCTTACACGGGACAGCCGACGGTGTCATTCAGTACTTC; CDR3aa: CASSLHGTADGVIQYF; d_gene: TRBD1; v_gene: TRBV5-4; abundance: NA; j_gene: TRBJ2-4
CDR3nt: TGTGCCAGCAGCTCCCACAGGGGGGCCTACAATGAGCAGTTCTTC; CDR3aa: CASSSHRGAYNEQFF; d_gene: TRBD1; v_gene: TRBV11-2; abundance: few; j_gene: TRBJ2-1
CDR3nt: TGTGCCAGCAGTGAGGGGGGGAGTTCACCCCTCCACTTT; CDR3aa: CASSEGGSSPLHF; d_gene: NA; v_gene: TRBV6-4; abundance: few; j_gene: TRBJ1-6
CDR3nt: TGCGCCAGCAGCTTCGGACAGGGGCAAGAGACCCAGTACTTC; CDR3aa: CASSFGQGQETQYF; d_gene: TRBD1; v_gene: TRBV5-1; abundance: NA; j_gene: TRBJ2-5
CDR3nt: TGTGCCAGCTCACTGGACACATTCAATCAGCCCCAGCATTTT; CDR3aa: CASSLDTFNQPQHF; d_gene: NA; v_gene: TRBV18; abundance: few; j_gene: TRBJ1-5
CDR3nt: TGTGCCAGCAGCTCGCCGGGACAGACAACTGAAGCTTTCTTT; CDR3aa: CASSSPGQTTEAFF; d_gene: TRBD1; v_gene: TRBV5-5; abundance: NA; j_gene: TRBJ1-1
CDR3nt: TGCAGCGTTGCCCAAACAGCAACTAATGAAAAACTGTTTTTT; CDR3aa: CSVAQTATNEKLFF; d_gene: NA; v_gene: TRBV29-1; abundance: NA; j_gene: TRBJ1-4
CDR3nt: TGCGCCAGCAGCCCGATCGTCGGGAGCGGGGAGCTGTTTTTT; CDR3aa: CASSPIVGSGELFF; d_gene: NA; v_gene: TRBV5-1; abundance: NA; j_gene: TRBJ2-2
CDR3nt: TGTGCCAGCAGGGGGGCCCCGGGCACTGAAGCTTTCTTT; CDR3aa: CASRGAPGTEAFF; d_gene: NA; v_gene: TRBV6-5; abundance: once; j_gene: TRBJ1-1
CDR3nt: TGTGCCAGCTCACCACTGGGACAGGGGCCCAACAATGAGCAGTTCTTC; CDR3aa: CASSPLGQGPNNEQFF; d_gene: TRBD1; v_gene: TRBV18; abundance: NA; j_gene: TRBJ2-1